These 21 T cell receptor beta chains share one sample of origin, sequenced in a study of blood T cell repertoires in COVID-19. TCRdb keeps only in-frame clones here, not all; method: immunoSEQ multiplex PCR. The table has 180,000 or so clones, approximately 82% seen once. The source material was PBMCs or T cells enriched from blood (not recorded which). These receptor sequences come from a man aged 50-60 years who had recovered from COVID-19.

V usage is TRBV9 and J usage is TRBJ1-1; D ambiguous. Trimming left V 4 bases short and J 1 base short, with 11 bases between. The germline V gene has CDR1 SGDLS and CDR2 YYNGEE. The CDR3 extends over 14 amino acids. The CDR3 DNA is TGTGCCAGCAGCTCCGGTGAAGCGAACACTGAAGCTTTCTTT. It translates to CASSSGEANTEAFF.

The rearrangement uses TRBV10-1 and TRBJ1-4, with TRBD1 matching over 8 bases. Trimming cost V 2 bases and J 2 bases; bases outside gene matches: 4. The CDR3 spans 16 residues. CDR1 is WNHNN, CDR2 SYGVQD, per germline (reference sequence). For the CDR3, the DNA is TGCGCCAGCAGTGAGCGCCGACAGGGGACTAATGAAAAACTGTTTTTT. Amino acids: CASSERRQGTNEKLFF.

The DNA of the CDR3 is TGTGCCAGCAGCCCCCATCTAGCGGGGAGGGATGAGCAGTTCTTC. Protein product: CASSPHLAGRDEQFF. The chain employs TRBV7-8 and TRBJ2-1; 9 bases are a match to TRBD2. The CDR3 has 15 residues. Germline CDR1 is SGHVS and CDR2 is FQNEAQ. V trimming: 5 bases; J trimming: 8 bases; junction bases outside the gene matches: 10.

The chain has TRBV5-1 and TRBJ2-1; TRBD1 matches at 9 bases. V dropped 5 bases and J dropped 6; count of bases not matched to a gene: 3. The CDR3 sequence is 13 residues long. CDR1 is SGHRS, CDR2 YFSETQ, per germline. The CDR3 reads CASRQGASNEQFF. CDR3 bases: TGCGCCAGCAGACAGGGGGCGAGCAATGAGCAGTTCTTC.

The chain has TRBV5-5 and TRBJ2-1; TRBD2 matches at 14 bases. The CDR3 loop spans 18 amino acids. Germline CDR1 reads SGHKS; CDR2 reads YYEKEE (reference sequence). With 3 bases clipped from V and 9 bases from J, the junction kept 14 bases outside the gene matches. The CDR3 reads CASSSQTSGGALGSEQFF. In nucleotides, the CDR3 is TGTGCCAGCAGCTCCCAGACTAGCGGGGGGGCTTTGGGAAGTGAGCAGTTCTTC.

This chain links TRBV10-2 with TRBJ2-7; TRBD1 might be the D (7 bases). The CDR3 spans 15 residues. The germline V gene has CDR1 WSHSY and CDR2 SAAADI. V was pared by 4 bases and J by 3 bases, with 16 bases between. The CDR3 bases are TGCGCCAGCAGTGCAGGGGGGTTTGAGAGCTACGAGCAGTACTTC. This sequence encodes CASSAGGFESYEQYF.

The V call is TRBV7-8, the J call TRBJ2-1; weak D call: TRBD2 (5 bases). There are 17 residues in the CDR3. Germline CDR1 reads SGHVS; CDR2 reads FQNEAQ. With 1 base removed from V and 1 base from J, the gap between germline ends came to 14 bases. CDR3 region: CASSLVPLAPSYNEQFF. CDR3 DNA: TGTGCCAGCAGCTTAGTGCCCCTAGCACCTTCCTACAATGAGCAGTTCTTC. Full variable domain (rest looked up from reference TRBV7-8 and TRBJ2-1): GAGVSQSPRYKVAKRGQDVALRCDPISGHVSLFWYQQALGQGPEFLTYFQNEAQLDKSGLPSDRFFAERPEGSVSTLKIQRTQQEDSAVYLCASSLVPLAPSYNEQFFGPGTRLTVL.

J is TRBJ1-3 and V is TRBV11-2, with D perhaps TRBD1 (5 bases). The CDR3 sequence is 15 residues long. The V and J ends lost 4 bases and 0 bases respectively, with 10 bases between them. The germline gives CDR1 SGHAT, CDR2 FQNNGV. The CDR3 coding sequence is TGTGCCAGCAGCTCGGGGGGGTTCTCTGGAAACACCATATATTTT. Protein: CASSSGGFSGNTIYF.

A few counts support this clone. The V call is TRBV5-6, the J call TRBJ1-6; D is unresolved. Germline V CDR1 and CDR2: SGHDT, YYEEEE. With 2 bases removed from V and 6 bases from J, the gap between germline ends came to 12 bases. CDR3 length equals 15 residues. The CDR3 sequence is CASSFSRMINSPLHF. CDR3 DNA sequence: TGTGCCAGCAGCTTCTCCAGGATGATTAATTCACCCCTCCACTTT.

The CDR3 nucleotides are TGTGCCAGTAGTATAAGAGTTTTCAATGAGCAGTTCTTC. This translates into CASSIRVFNEQFF. The chain recombines TRBV19 with TRBJ2-1; D not certain. The CDR3 runs 13 residues. Trimming cost V 2 bases and J 6 bases, with 8 bases left between them. From germline, CDR1 is LNHDA and CDR2 SQIVND (reference sequence). Using reference TRBV19 and TRBJ2-1 for the parts outside the CDR3, the full variable domain is DGGITQSPKYLFRKEGQNVTLSCEQNLNHDAMYWYRQDPGQGLRLIYYSQIVNDFQKGDIAEGYSVSREKKESFPLTVTSAQKNPTAFYLCASSIRVFNEQFFGPGTRLTVL.

The chain is built from TRBV2 and TRBJ2-1; TRBD2 aligns across 10 bases. V gave up 6 bases and J gave up 8 bases; unmatched junction bases: 7. CDR1 is SNHLY and CDR2 is FYNNEI in the germline V gene. The length of the CDR3 is 14 residues. CDR3 protein: CASRATSGVDEQFF. CDR3 DNA sequence: TGTGCCAGCAGAGCCACTAGCGGGGTCGATGAGCAGTTCTTC.

This chain connects TRBV6-5 to TRBJ2-7; 7 nucleotides agree with TRBD1. This CDR3 has 14 amino acids. From germline, CDR1 is MNHEY and CDR2 SVGAGI. Trimming cost V 0 bases and J 3 bases; bases outside gene matches: 2. CDR3 nucleotides: TGTGCCAGCAGTTACTCTCCAGGGGGCTACGAGCAGTACTTC. Its protein is CASSYSPGGYEQYF.

The chain carries TRBV4-1 and TRBJ1-5, with TRBD1 as a possible D gene (5 bases). This CDR3 has 14 amino acids. Trimming left V 0 bases short and J 9 bases short, with 12 bases between. Germline CDR1 is MGHRA and CDR2 is YSYEKL. The DNA of the CDR3 is TGCGCCAGCAGCCAAGAGCAGGGTGCCCTGCCCCAGCATTTT. Its protein is CASSQEQGALPQHF.

The chain joins TRBV18 to TRBJ1-6; D may be TRBD1 (5 bases). The CDR3 runs 16 residues. Germline values: CDR1 KGHSH, CDR2 LQKENI. Trimming took off 3 bases at V and 5 bases at J, with 14 bases between the two ends. The CDR3: CASSPLGAGNNSPLHF. Here the CDR3 DNA reads TGTGCCAGCTCACCCCTTGGGGCTGGGAATAATTCACCCCTCCACTTT.

The rearrangement joins TRBV28 to TRBJ1-5, with D maybe TRBD1 (5 bases). Germline CDR1 MDHEN, CDR2 SYDVKM. The CDR3 loop spans 15 amino acids. The V end was cut by 5 bases, the J end by 9 bases, with 20 bases between. The CDR3: CASSHPDTLERPQHF. The CDR3, as DNA: TGTGCCAGCAGTCACCCGGACACCCTGGAACGGCCCCAGCATTTT.

The chain uses TRBV5-5 and TRBJ1-6, with 9 nucleotides matching TRBD1. The CDR3 length is 15 residues. V lost 3 bases and J lost 6; bases outside the gene matches: 4. In germline, CDR1 is SGHKS, CDR2 YYEKEE (reference sequence). CDR3 DNA sequence: TGTGCCAGCAGCTCGACAGGGGGACCTAATTCACCCCTCCACTTT. Protein sequence: CASSSTGGPNSPLHF.

The chain combines TRBV9 with TRBJ1-6; D not certain. This CDR3 comprises 13 residues. Germline CDR1 and CDR2: SGDLS and YYNGEE. V was cut by 3 bases and J by 9 bases, with 10 bases left in between. The CDR3 region is CASSGPGGSPLHF. DNA for the CDR3: TGTGCCAGCAGCGGCCCCGGTGGTTCACCCCTCCACTTT. Supplemented by reference TRBV9 and TRBJ1-6, the full variable domain reads DSGVTQTPKHLITATGQRVTLRCSPRSGDLSVYWYQQSLDQGLQFLIQYYNGEERAKGNILERFSAQQFPDLHSELNLSSLELGDSALYFCASSGPGGSPLHFGNGTRLTVT.

This clone turned up a few times. This chain joins TRBV10-3 and TRBJ2-5; D gene uncertain. The V gene lost 1 base and the J gene lost 2 bases, with 2 bases spanning the gap. Germline CDR1 is ENHRY and CDR2 is SYGVKD. The CDR3 contains 12 residues. Written as DNA, the CDR3 is TGTGCCATCAGTGAGTTACAAGAGACCCAGTACTTC. Translated, it gives CAISELQETQYF.

The V call is TRBV4-1, the J call TRBJ2-2; D is undetermined. Trimming pared 2 bases from V and 1 base from J, leaving 11 bases between. CDR1 is MGHRA, CDR2 YSYEKL, per germline. The CDR3 consists of 16 residues. In DNA, the CDR3 is TGCGCCAGCAGCCAAAACACCGGAGAGAACACCGGGGAGCTGTTTTTT. Protein: CASSQNTGENTGELFF.

The chain couples TRBV7-9 to TRBJ2-3; TRBD1 aligns across 9 bases. The ends lost 3 bases at V and 1 base at J; junction bases unmatched: 2. CDR3 length equals 15 residues. CDR1 and CDR2 from the germline V gene are SEHNR and FQNEAQ (reference sequence). CDR3 in amino acids: CASSFWTGGTDTQYF. The DNA of the CDR3 is TGTGCCAGCAGCTTCTGGACAGGGGGCACAGATACGCAGTATTTT.

This chain connects TRBV4-1 to TRBJ2-3; D may be TRBD1 (7 bases). Germline values: CDR1 MGHRA, CDR2 YSYEKL. Trimming cost V 4 bases and J 2 bases, with 16 bases left between them. The CDR3 spans 16 residues. CDR3 in DNA: TGCGCCAGCAGCCGAGGAGGAGGGGGCATCACAGATACGCAGTATTTT. Translating gives CASSRGGGGITDTQYF.